This TCR beta chain was documented in a study of blood T cell repertoires in COVID-19. Profiling relied on immunoSEQ multiplex PCR, and the TCRdb table lists in-frame clones only, not all of them. The sample has 29,000 or so clones; 80% are singletons. CDR1 and CDR2 (germline): LGHNA, YSLEER. The ends were cut back, 1 base at V and 4 bases at J, with 14 bases in the middle. This CDR3 has 17 residues. The chain couples TRBV4-3 to TRBJ2-6; D may be TRBD1 (6 bases). Material for sequencing was peripheral blood. The sequence was collected from a woman between 70 and 85 years old with acute or convalescent COVID-19. DNA for the CDR3: TGCGCCAGCAGCCAAGGTGAACAGGGACCCGGGGCCAACGTCCTGACTTTC. This translates into CASSQGEQGPGANVLTF.